Shown below are 9 T cell receptor beta chains from a single sample sequenced in a study of response to subunit inactivated influenza vaccine. Using its own MiXCR run on the RT-PCR reads, TCRdb lists one record per CDR3 protein. The table shows a few hundred thousand distinct CDR3 sequences, with approximately 9.9% occurring only once. The input for sequencing was PBMCs from blood, taken more than 35 days after vaccination. The receptors were sampled from a man between 50 and 59 years old who received an inactivated influenza vaccine.

This clonotype was seen more than once but under ten times. The chain employs TRBV18 and TRBJ2-1, with D possibly being TRBD2 (6 bases). This CDR3 is built from 13 residues. Germline V gene sequence: CDR1 KGHSH, CDR2 LQKENI. V was cut by 3 bases and J by 9 bases, with 12 bases left in between. The CDR3 loop reads CASSPVSGGEQFF. CDR3 DNA: TGTGCCAGCTCACCCGTGTCCGGGGGTGAGCAGTTCTTC.

This clonotype occurred a few times. This chain links TRBV7-2 with TRBJ2-3, with D possibly TRBD1 on 5 matching bases. V shed 4 bases and J shed 3 bases, with 14 bases lying between them. The germline CDR1 and CDR2 sequences are SGHTA and FQGNSA. The CDR3 sequence is 15 residues long. The CDR3 spells CASSSQDHRTDTQYF. The CDR3 DNA sequence: TGTGCCAGCAGCTCACAGGACCACCGGACAGATACGCAGTATTTT.

V gene TRBV7-9 combines with J gene TRBJ2-2; a possible D gene is TRBD1 (5 bases). Germline loops: CDR1 SEHNR, CDR2 FQNEAQ (reference sequence). Between the trimmed V and J ends, which lost 4 bases and 4 bases, there was a span of 13 bases. The length of the CDR3 is 15 residues. CDR3 bases: TGTGCCAGCAGCTATAAGGCGACAGCCACCGGGGAGCTGTTTTTT. Amino acid sequence: CASSYKATATGELFF.

The chain couples TRBV29-1 to TRBJ1-2; 7 nucleotides match TRBD1. The CDR3 totals 14 residues. V was pared by 4 bases and J by 4 bases, with 9 bases of the junction left unmatched. Looked up from germline, CDR1 is SQVTM and CDR2 is ANQGSEA. This chain's CDR3 is CSVGPGEGAYGYTF. CDR3 nucleotide sequence: TGCAGCGTTGGCCCCGGGGAGGGGGCCTATGGCTACACCTTC.

The gene calls are TRBV7-2 and TRBJ2-5; possible D gene TRBD2, 7 bases. Germline CDR1 SGHTA, CDR2 FQGNSA. The CDR3 totals 15 residues. Trimming shortened V by 0 bases and J by 7 bases, and 15 bases separated the two germline ends. The CDR3 here is CASSLARGGTGTQYF. Written as DNA, the CDR3 is TGTGCCAGCAGCTTAGCGAGGGGGGGGACTGGGACCCAGTACTTC.

This clonotype was seen repeatedly, ten times or more. CDR3 DNA sequence: TGTGCCAGCAGTGAAGGACAGGATAGCTATCAAGAGACCCAGTACTTC. Translating gives CASSEGQDSYQETQYF. This chain uses TRBV25-1 with TRBJ2-5; 7 bases match TRBD1. The ends lost 2 bases at V and 2 bases at J; junction bases unmatched: 8. Per germline, CDR1 MGHDK and CDR2 SYGVNS. The length of the CDR3 is 16 residues. The full variable domain, its missing parts supplied by reference TRBV25-1 and TRBJ2-5, is EADIYQTPRYLVIGTGKKITLECSQTMGHDKMYWYQQDPGMELHLIHYSYGVNSTEKGDLSSESTVSRIRTEHFPLTLESARPSHTSQYLCASSEGQDSYQETQYFGPGTRLLVL.

This sequence joins TRBV12-3 or TRBV12-4 and TRBJ2-7; 7 bases match TRBD1. The J segment lost 3 bases and the V segment lost 8 bases, leaving 13 bases of the junction unmatched. The CDR3 is 15 amino acids. In nucleotides, the CDR3 is TGTGCCAGCGCTGAACAGGGGCCCCAATACTACGAGCAGTACTTC. This gives the protein CASAEQGPQYYEQYF.

This clonotype was seen a few times. The gene calls are TRBV5-1 and TRBJ2-1; D may match TRBD1 or TRBD2 (5 bases each). Trimming removed 0 bases at V and 10 bases at J, with 17 bases between. In germline, CDR1 is SGHRS, CDR2 YFSETQ. The CDR3 runs to 15 residues. For the CDR3, the DNA is TGCGCCAGCAGCTTGGACCCTAGCACAGGCAAGGAGCAGTTCTTC. Amino acids: CASSLDPSTGKEQFF. The full variable domain, in which reference TRBV5-1 and TRBJ2-1 provide the parts outside the CDR3, is KAGVTQTPRYLIKTRGQQVTLSCSPISGHRSVSWYQQTPGQGLQFLFEYFSETQRNKGNFPGRFSGRQFSNSRSEMNVSTLELGDSALYLCASSLDPSTGKEQFFGPGTRLTVL.

This clonotype came up once. The chain carries TRBV5-6 and TRBJ1-4; 10 bases align to TRBD1. The CDR3 length is 17 residues. Losses at the gene ends were 6 bases for V and 8 bases for J; bases not matched to a gene: 16. CDR1 and CDR2 from the germline V gene are SGHDT and YYEEEE. The chain's CDR3 is CASILEGTGTGDEKLFF. DNA for the CDR3: TGTGCCAGCATCCTGGAAGGAACCGGGACAGGGGACGAAAAACTGTTTTTT.